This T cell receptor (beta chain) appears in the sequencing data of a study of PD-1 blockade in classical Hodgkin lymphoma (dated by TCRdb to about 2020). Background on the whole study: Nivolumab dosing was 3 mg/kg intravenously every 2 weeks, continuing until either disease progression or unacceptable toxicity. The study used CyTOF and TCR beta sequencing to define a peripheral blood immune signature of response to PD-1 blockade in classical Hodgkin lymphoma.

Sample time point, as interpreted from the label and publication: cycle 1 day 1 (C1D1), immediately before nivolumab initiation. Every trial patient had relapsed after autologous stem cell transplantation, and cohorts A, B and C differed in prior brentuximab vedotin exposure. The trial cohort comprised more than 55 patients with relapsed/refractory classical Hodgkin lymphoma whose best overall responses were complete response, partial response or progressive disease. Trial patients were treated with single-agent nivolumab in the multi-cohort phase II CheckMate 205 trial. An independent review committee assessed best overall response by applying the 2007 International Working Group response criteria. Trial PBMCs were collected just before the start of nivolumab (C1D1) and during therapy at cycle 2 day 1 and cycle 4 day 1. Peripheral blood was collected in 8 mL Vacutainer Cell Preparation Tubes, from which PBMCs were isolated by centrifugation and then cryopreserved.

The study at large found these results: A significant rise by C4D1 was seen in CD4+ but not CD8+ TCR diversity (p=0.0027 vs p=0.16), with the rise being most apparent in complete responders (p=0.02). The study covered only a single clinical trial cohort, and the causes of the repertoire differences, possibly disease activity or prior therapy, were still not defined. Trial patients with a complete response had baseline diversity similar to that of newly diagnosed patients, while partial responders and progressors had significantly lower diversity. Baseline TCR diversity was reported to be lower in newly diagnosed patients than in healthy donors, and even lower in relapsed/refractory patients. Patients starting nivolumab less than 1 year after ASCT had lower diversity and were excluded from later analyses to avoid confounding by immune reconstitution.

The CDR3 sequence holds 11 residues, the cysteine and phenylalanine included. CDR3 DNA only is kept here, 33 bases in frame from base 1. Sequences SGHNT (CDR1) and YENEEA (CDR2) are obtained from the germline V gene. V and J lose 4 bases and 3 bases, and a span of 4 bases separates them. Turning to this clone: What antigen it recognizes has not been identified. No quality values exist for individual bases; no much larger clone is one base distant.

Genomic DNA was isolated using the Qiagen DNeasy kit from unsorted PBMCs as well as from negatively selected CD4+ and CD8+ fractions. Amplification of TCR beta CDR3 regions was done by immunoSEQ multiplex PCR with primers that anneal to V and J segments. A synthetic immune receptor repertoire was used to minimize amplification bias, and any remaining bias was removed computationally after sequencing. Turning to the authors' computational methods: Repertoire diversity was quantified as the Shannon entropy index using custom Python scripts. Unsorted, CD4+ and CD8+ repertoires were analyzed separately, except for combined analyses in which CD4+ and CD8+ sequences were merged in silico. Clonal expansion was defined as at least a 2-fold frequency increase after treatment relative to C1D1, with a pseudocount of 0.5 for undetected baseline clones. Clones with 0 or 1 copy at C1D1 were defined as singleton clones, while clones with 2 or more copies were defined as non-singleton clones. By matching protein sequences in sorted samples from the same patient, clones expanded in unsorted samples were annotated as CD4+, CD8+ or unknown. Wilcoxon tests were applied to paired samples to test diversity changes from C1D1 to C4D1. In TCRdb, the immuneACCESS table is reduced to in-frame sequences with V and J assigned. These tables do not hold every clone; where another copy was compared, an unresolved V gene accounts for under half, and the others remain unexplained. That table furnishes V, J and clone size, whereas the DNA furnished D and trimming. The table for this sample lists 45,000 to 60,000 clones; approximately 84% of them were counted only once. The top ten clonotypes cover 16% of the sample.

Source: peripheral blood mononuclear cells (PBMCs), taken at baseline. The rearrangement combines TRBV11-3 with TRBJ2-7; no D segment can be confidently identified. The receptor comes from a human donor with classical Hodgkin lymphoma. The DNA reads TGTGCCAGCAGCTATAGCTACGAGCAGTACTTC. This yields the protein CASSYSYEQYF.